This T cell receptor (beta chain) was captured in a study of blood T cell repertoires in COVID-19. The germline V gene has CDR1 LNHDA and CDR2 SQIVND (reference sequence). V was cut by 5 bases and J by 4 bases, with 11 bases left in between. The length of the CDR3 is 13 residues. Repertoires were generated with immunoSEQ multiplex PCR, while TCRdb's copy carries only in-frame clones and drops some. The table has 95,000 to 110,000 clones, roughly four fifths seen once. The sequenced sample was peripheral blood. This sequence originates from a man in his sixties with acute or convalescent COVID-19. The chain links TRBV19 to TRBJ1-1; D perhaps matches TRBD1 (5 bases). CDR3 sequence reads: CASSLQGGTEAFF. As DNA, the CDR3 is TGTGCCAGTAGTCTCCAGGGAGGCACTGAAGCTTTCTTT.